This TCR beta chain was sequenced for a study of T cell responses to AZD1222 COVID-19 vaccine. Libraries were prepared by immunoSEQ multiplex PCR; TCRdb keeps only in-frame clonotypes and omits some of them. The sample has 88,000 or so clones, 75% to 90% seen once; the top ten hold less than 2.5%. The CDR3 runs to 11 residues. The V gene lost 0 bases and the J gene lost 10 bases, with 7 bases spanning the gap. CDR1 and CDR2 (germline): GTSNPN, SVGIG (reference sequence). Comments on this clone: Its matching antigen is unknown.

General observations from the study: Clonal diversity was possibly underestimated, and white British individuals and females predominated among donors. There were repertoire samples only from the period after the peak T cell response. At 160-218 and 743-854, vaccine-associated CD4 TCRs were dominant, and they spanned spike.

The gene calls are TRBV30 and TRBJ2-1; D perhaps matches TRBD2 (6 bases). Sequencing was performed on peripheral blood, taken on day 0 of AZD1222 vaccination. The TCR originated in an adult in good health. The DNA for the CDR3 is TGTGCCTGGAGTGTGGGAGGAGAGCAGTTCTTC. It translates to CAWSVGGEQFF.